Listed below are T cell receptor beta chains from one sample, sequenced in a study of cytomegalovirus exposure and HLA in healthy donors. Method: immunoSEQ multiplex PCR; TCRdb's copy keeps in-frame clones and lacks some. The sample has roughly 86,000 clones; 60% to 80% are singletons. Sequencing was performed on PBMCs. All receptors derive from a man in his 60s in good health and CMV-seronegative. CDR3s leave out the opening cysteine and the closing phenylalanine or tryptophan.

TRBJ2-5 | TRBV7-9 | ASSLAAGGLETQY
TRBJ1-4 | TRBV30 | AWRPGRVSTNEKLF
TRBJ1-1 | TRBV6-5 | ASSYSGRGTEAF
TRBJ2-5 | TRBV6-6 | ASSQDRGQETQY
TRBJ1-1 | TRBV7-9 | ASSLVAYSAF
TRBJ2-5 | TRBV21-1 | ASSSPGTGMYQETQY
TRBJ2-5 | TRBV9 | ASSVDGQGAKTQY
TRBJ2-7 | TRBV29-1 | SVDGPNYEQY
TRBJ1-2 | TRBV4-1 | ASSPYPRDRKRNGYT
TRBJ2-5 | TRBV14 | ASSEAWQQETQY
TRBJ2-7 | TRBV7-9 | ASSYIAGGPYEQY
TRBJ1-4 | TRBV7-9 | ASSLAGTGEAKLF
TRBJ2-5 | TRBV28 | ASRLAGPGETQY
TRBJ1-3 | TRBV6-6 | ASQQVSTGNTIY
TRBJ2-1 | TRBV7-9 | ASSLTGSYNEQF
TRBJ2-3 | TRBV30 | AWYVSGSSTDTQY
TRBJ2-7 | TRBV4-3 | ASSRSRGRDEQY
TRBJ2-7 | TRBV28 | ASSSHSGTNSYEQY
TRBJ2-2 | TRBV5-4 | ASSLAVATGELF
TRBJ2-5 | TRBV19 | ASTNPGPGGQETQY
TRBJ2-7 | TRBV2 | ASSLGRAPSEQY
TRBJ2-1 | TRBV19 | ASSSAGLPYNEQF
TRBJ2-1 | TRBV2 | ASSDQGPLDEQF
TRBJ1-6 | TRBV5-4 | ASSLVGDRGSPLH
TRBJ2-3 | TRBV30 | AWSVRDGGGRN
TRBJ1-2 | TRBV7-9 | ASSETQGATGYT
TRBJ2-1 | TRBV5-1 | ASHGRADLNEQF
TRBJ1-4 | TRBV29-1 | SVEGESAANEKLF
TRBJ1-1 | TRBV19 | ASSIWTGGPSNTEAF
TRBJ2-7 | TRBV5-1 | ANLSLIQY
TRBJ1-2 | TRBV11-2 | ASSLAPGGWGYT
TRBJ2-4 | TRBV6-1 | ASKRAGTTNIQY
TRBJ2-2 | TRBV9 | ASSSTTGTGELF
TRBJ2-5 | TRBV10-2 | ASSEKPDRGLGKTQY
TRBJ1-4 | TRBV28 | ASRSGQGSNEKLF
TRBJ1-1 | TRBV7-9 | ASSYGTGFTEAF
TRBJ1-6 | TRBV11-2 | ASSDRYNSPLH
TRBJ2-7 | TRBV18 | ASSPGTGSHEQY
TRBJ2-1 | TRBV6-5 | ASRPPGLAYNEQF
TRBJ1-2 | TRBV5-1 | ASSTQGEGYT
TRBJ2-7 | TRBV10-2 | ASSESGRAEQY
TRBJ2-6 | TRBV4-1 | ATQGGSGANVLT
TRBJ1-1 | TRBV2 | ASRLGQGNTEAF
TRBJ2-1 | TRBV7-2 | ASRQTGLAGGDEQF
TRBJ2-3 | TRBV19 | ASSSGQGETDTQY
TRBJ2-7 | TRBV5-1 | ASSLGPGLAAYEQY
TRBJ2-5 | TRBV2 | ASNARRETQY
TRBJ2-7 | TRBV7-6 | ASRQREGPYEQY
TRBJ1-5 | TRBV30 | AWSPTPHSNQPQH
- | TRBV25-1 | ASSVRGGLYEQY
TRBJ1-5 | TRBV5-8 | ASSLPGQGGYQPQH
TRBJ2-3 | TRBV7-2 | ASSWGGYTDTQY
TRBJ1-4 | TRBV5-1 | ASSEEQGMGEKLF
TRBJ1-1 | TRBV2 | ARKGSAGGEAF
TRBJ2-2 | TRBV5-8 | ASSLADMFTAGELF
TRBJ1-1 | TRBV5-1 | ASSPRQGTSNTEAF
TRBJ2-7 | TRBV5-1 | ASSTTRFEQY
TRBJ1-4 | TRBV6-5 | ASSGGTGRAEKLF
TRBJ2-4 | TRBV27 | ASSLRTGMGPLY
TRBJ1-1 | TRBV6-1 | ASSDSGTKAF